One and the same sample provided the 2 T cell receptor beta chains below, sequenced in a study of tumor-infiltrating lymphocytes in primary liver carcinoma. TCR beta cDNA was prepared out of roughly 450 ng total RNA by means of a constant-region primer. Three nested multiplex PCR rounds of slightly modified ARM-PCR generated TCR beta libraries. TRBV1-TRBV30 forward primers paired with a C-beta reverse primer were used in the first two PCR rounds, which ran roughly 9 cycles each. TCRdb reanalysed the multiplex PCR reads using MiXCR and keeps one entry per CDR3 protein. The table includes about 120,000 distinct CDR3 sequences, around 65% detected once. RNA and DNA were co-extracted from roughly 20-30 mg of unsorted bulk tissue. The sequenced material came from tumor-adjacent normal liver tissue. The receptors were gathered from a woman aged 60-75 years with primary liver carcinoma and hepatitis B virus infection.

As regards this clonotype: A much larger clone lies one base from this, so it may be a read error. Since no conserved phenylalanine or tryptophan closes the CDR3, a read error is the likely cause. The chain has TRBV7-8 and TRBJ1-1, with 8 nucleotides matching TRBD1. CDR1 SGHVS and CDR2 FQNEAQ come from the germline V gene. Unmatched junction bases numbered 10, after V lost 3 bases and J lost 4 bases. The CDR3 extends over 16 amino acids. CDR3 loop: CASSFIFGQGGTEAFI. CDR3 DNA sequence: TGTGCCAGCAGCTTCATATTTGGACAGGGAGGCACTGAAGCTTTCATT.

In the case of this clonotype: The germline gene is not matched at one end of the junction; a read error may be the cause. The V gene is TRBV11-2, the J gene TRBJ2-7; 9 bases are a match to TRBD2. Germline V gene data show CDR1 as SGHAT and CDR2 as FQNNGV. The CDR3 loop spans 14 amino acids. CDR3 sequence (DNA): TGTGCCGGCAGCCAAATAGCGGGAGTGGGCGAGCAATGCTTC. It encodes CAGSQIAGVGEQCF.